These 2 T cell receptor beta chains share one sample of origin, sequenced in a study of cytomegalovirus exposure and HLA in healthy donors. With 60 Vbeta and 13 Jbeta primers, the PCR was carried out. Data came from immunoSEQ multiplex PCR; TCRdb stores just in-frame clones and leaves some out. The sample yields about 120,000 clones, over 60% seen once. The sequencing sample was made of PBMCs. These receptors all stem from a woman between 25 and 40 years old in good health and CMV-seropositive.

The rearrangement uses TRBV18 and TRBJ2-2; 7 nucleotides match TRBD2. CDR1 and CDR2 (germline): KGHSH, LQKENI. This CDR3 is built from 16 residues. V shed 1 base, J shed 4 bases, and the junction held 6 bases outside the gene matches. DNA for the CDR3: TGTGCCAGCTCACCACGGGAGGGAGGAGGCACCGGGGAGCTGTTTTTT. Translation: CASSPREGGGTGELFF.

The chain recombines TRBV27 with TRBJ2-5, with no clear D. The tail of the sequence fits TRBJ2-7 better, so the J call may be wrong. This CDR3 has 11 amino acids. From germline, CDR1 is MNHEY and CDR2 SMNVEV (reference sequence). Here the CDR3 DNA reads TGTGCCAGCAGCACCTTCTACGAGCAGTACTTC. This codes for CASSTFYEQYF.